The 21 T cell receptor beta chains listed next were all sequenced from one sample in a study of CD8 T cells in ankylosing spondylitis (dated by TCRdb to 2015 to 2018). The receptor library was made with 5' RACE. Reads for this sample came from an Illumina HiSeq 2500. The public reads were reanalyzed by TCRdb: fastp trimming at Q25, MiXCR alignment, in-frame beta chains only. For every CDR3 protein sequence, its rows merge into one entry that carries the most common genes and DNA. The sample profile shows some 180,000 distinct CDR3 sequences; approximately 18% of them were found once. Roughly 4% of the sample lies in the top ten. Specimen: blood, either unsorted or a sorted T cell fraction (not recorded which). The receptors stem from a male donor aged 10-30 years with ankylosing spondylitis or in good health (not recorded which). Donor details come from another sample of the same person, matched by shared clones.

In this sample, this clonotype turned up many times. V and J are TRBV7-6 and TRBJ2-6; D is possibly TRBD1 (5 bases). Germline CDR1 SGHVS, CDR2 FNYEAQ. Between the trimmed V and J ends, which lost 8 bases and 0 bases, there was a span of 14 bases. The CDR3 contains 16 residues. For the CDR3, the DNA is TGTGCCAGCTCCCCTACGACAGACTCTGGGGCCAACGTCCTGACTTTC. It encodes CASSPTTDSGANVLTF.

This clonotype was seen ten or more times. CDR3 DNA: TGTGCCAGCAGGGAAAGCGGGAGGAGCACAGATACGCAGTATTTT. This encodes CASRESGRSTDTQYF. This chain links TRBV7-2 with TRBJ2-3; 9 bases are shared with TRBD2. Germline values: CDR1 SGHTA, CDR2 FQGNSA. J was trimmed by 0 bases and V by 6 bases; bases with no gene match: 4. The CDR3 totals 15 residues.

V is TRBV20-1 and J is TRBJ2-7, with 9 bases lining up with TRBD2. The CDR3 length is 16 residues. The germline V gene encodes CDR1 DFQATT and CDR2 SNEGSKA (reference sequence). Trimming at V came to 1 base and at J to 0 bases, leaving 7 bases not matched to a gene. CDR3 region: CSARGGLAGSSYEQYF. CDR3 nucleotide sequence: TGCAGTGCTAGAGGAGGTCTAGCGGGAAGCTCCTACGAGCAGTACTTC.

This clonotype has more than one count but fewer than ten. The rearrangement links TRBV6-1 to TRBJ2-1, with D maybe TRBD1 (6 bases). Germline values: CDR1 MNHNS, CDR2 SASEGT. Trimming pared 4 bases from V and 10 bases from J, leaving 17 bases between. The CDR3 covers 14 residues. CDR3 sequence (DNA): TGTGCCAGCAGTGGGGGGCCGGGTCTCGGGGAGCAGTTCTTC. Translated, it gives CASSGGPGLGEQFF.

This clonotype was observed at least ten times. The genes are TRBV7-6 and TRBJ2-7, with unresolved D. The germline gives CDR1 SGHVS, CDR2 FNYEAQ. V was cut by 1 base and J by 5 bases, with 6 bases left in between. The CDR3 runs 12 residues. CDR3 coding DNA: TGTGCCAGCAGCTTAGTGCCCGACGAGCAGTACTTC. Protein sequence: CASSLVPDEQYF.

This clonotype has ten or more counts. The rearrangement links TRBV5-1 to TRBJ2-7, with 11 nucleotides matching TRBD1. Trimming took 4 bases from V and 6 from J; bases not matched to a gene: 6. The germline V gene has CDR1 SGHRS and CDR2 YFSETQ. This CDR3 has 14 residues. The CDR3: CASSPRTGGSEQYF. The CDR3 DNA reads TGCGCCAGCAGCCCCCGGACAGGGGGCTCCGAGCAGTACTTC.

This clonotype has a count of ten or more. The genes are TRBV20-1 and TRBJ2-1; D ambiguous. CDR1 and CDR2 (germline): DFQATT, SNEGSKA (reference sequence). CDR3 size: 15 residues. Trimming took 0 bases from V and 1 from J, leaving 10 bases between them. CDR3 protein: CSARDLSKSYNEQFF. As DNA, the CDR3 is TGCAGTGCTAGAGATCTTAGTAAGTCCTACAATGAGCAGTTCTTC.

In its sample, this clonotype was seen a few times. This chain connects TRBV27 to TRBJ2-7; D unresolved. Germline V gene data show CDR1 as MNHEY and CDR2 as SMNVEV (reference sequence). The CDR3 spans 18 residues. Trimming cost V 3 bases and J 3 bases, with 24 bases left between them. CDR3 nucleotide sequence: TGTGCCAGCAGTTTGCAGGCCACTCCGACCATTCTAAACTACGAGCAGTACTTC. This encodes CASSLQATPTILNYEQYF.

A few counts support this clonotype. This rearrangement joins TRBV7-9 to TRBJ2-7, with 10 bases identical to TRBD1. CDR3 size: 15 residues. From germline, CDR1 is SEHNR and CDR2 FQNEAQ (reference sequence). Trimming removed 5 bases from V and 4 bases from J; junction bases left unmatched: 8. The DNA of the CDR3 is TGTGCCAGCAGCGTAGACAGGGGGCTTGTTTACGAGCAGTACTTC. This encodes CASSVDRGLVYEQYF.

The chain couples TRBV2 to TRBJ2-3, with D possibly TRBD1 on 6 matching bases. The CDR3 has 16 amino acids. The germline CDR1 and CDR2 sequences are SNHLY and FYNNEI. V was pared by 6 bases and J by 5 bases, with 21 bases between. The CDR3 DNA reads as TGTGCCAGCAGCGCTACGGGACACCTTCGCGGAGATACGCAGTATTTT. This gives the protein CASSATGHLRGDTQYF. The full variable domain, completed using reference TRBV2 and TRBJ2-3, is EPEVTQTPSHQVTQMGQEVILRCVPISNHLYFYWYRQILGQKVEFLVSFYNNEISEKSEIFDDQFSVERPDGSNFTLKIRSTKLEDSAMYFCASSATGHLRGDTQYFGPGTRLTVL.

The sample holds many counts of this clonotype. V gene TRBV3-1 combines with J gene TRBJ2-7, with 12 bases identical to TRBD2. The CDR3 contains 14 residues. Germline V gene sequence: CDR1 LGHDT, CDR2 YNNKEL (reference sequence). Trimming took 4 bases from V and 10 from J; bases not matched to a gene: 8. The CDR3 protein is CASSPASGRAEQYF. The CDR3 region has the DNA TGTGCCAGCAGCCCCGCTAGCGGGAGGGCCGAACAGTACTTC.

This clonotype came up many times. The genes are TRBV20-1 and TRBJ2-2; the D is unclear. Germline CDR1 DFQATT, CDR2 SNEGSKA (reference sequence). CDR3 length: 12 residues. Trimming removed 3 bases at V and 3 bases at J, with 5 bases between. DNA of the CDR3: TGCAGTGCTAGTTTGTACACCGGGGAGCTGTTTTTT. It is translated as CSASLYTGELFF.

This clonotype was observed many times. This chain connects TRBV29-1 to TRBJ2-7; 10 positions match TRBD1. Germline V gene data show CDR1 as SQVTM and CDR2 as ANQGSEA. This CDR3 is 15 amino acids long. The V gene end was trimmed by 4 bases and the J gene end by 2 bases; junction bases not matched to a gene: 8. For the CDR3, the DNA is TGCAGCGTTGGGGGGCCGGGACAGGGGACCTACGAGCAGTACTTC. It specifies CSVGGPGQGTYEQYF.

The chain couples TRBV29-1 to TRBJ2-2; the D gene is possibly TRBD2 (5 bases). Germline loops: CDR1 SQVTM, CDR2 ANQGSEA. V was pared by 0 bases and J by 0 bases, with 11 bases between. The CDR3 runs to 16 residues. CDR3 bases: TGCAGCGTTGAAGATTTCGCGGGCGCGAACACCGGGGAGCTGTTTTTT. Protein product: CSVEDFAGANTGELFF.

This clonotype was detected many times. V is TRBV29-1 and J is TRBJ2-2, with 7 bases identical to TRBD2. The CDR3 consists of 14 residues. Germline V gene data show CDR1 as SQVTM and CDR2 as ANQGSEA. J lost 2 bases, V lost 4 bases, and 4 bases had no gene match. CDR3 sequence reads: CSVAGGSNTGELFF. In DNA form, the CDR3 reads TGCAGCGTTGCGGGAGGCAGCAACACCGGGGAGCTGTTTTTT.

J is TRBJ2-5 and V is TRBV19; 10 bases match TRBD2. The germline V gene encodes CDR1 LNHDA and CDR2 SQIVND (reference sequence). The V gene end was trimmed by 11 bases and the J gene end by 1 base; junction bases not matched to a gene: 19. This CDR3 comprises 18 residues. The CDR3: CAPLCAAGGFRPQETQYF. The CDR3 DNA sequence: TGTGCCCCCCTCTGCGCAGCGGGAGGGTTTAGGCCCCAAGAGACCCAGTACTTC.

This clonotype was counted ten times or more. J is TRBJ2-5 and V is TRBV7-7; the D gene is possibly TRBD2 (6 bases). The V gene lost 5 bases and the J gene lost 7 bases, with 14 bases spanning the gap. Per germline, CDR1 SSHAT and CDR2 FNYEAQ (reference sequence). The CDR3 is 13 residues long. CDR3 sequence: CASSLGLDGTQYF. As DNA, the CDR3 is TGTGCCAGCAGCCTGGGACTTGATGGGACCCAGTACTTC.

This clonotype was recorded many times. The rearrangement links TRBV5-1 to TRBJ2-1, with D perhaps TRBD1 or TRBD2 (6 bases each). CDR1 is SGHRS, CDR2 YFSETQ, per germline. There are 16 residues in the CDR3. Trimming stripped 0 bases from V and 4 bases from J, with 14 bases between. The CDR3 nucleotides read TGCGCCAGCAGCTTGGCGGGGGCAACGACATACAATGAGCAGTTCTTC. Translated, it gives CASSLAGATTYNEQFF. Using reference TRBV5-1 and TRBJ2-1 for the parts outside the CDR3, the full variable domain is KAGVTQTPRYLIKTRGQQVTLSCSPISGHRSVSWYQQTPGQGLQFLFEYFSETQRNKGNFPGRFSGRQFSNSRSEMNVSTLELGDSALYLCASSLAGATTYNEQFFGPGTRLTVL.

This clonotype has more than one count but fewer than ten. This rearrangement joins TRBV29-1 to TRBJ2-5; D perhaps matches TRBD1 (6 bases). The CDR3 runs 12 residues. Trimming removed 3 bases at V and 7 bases at J, with 12 bases between. CDR1 is SQVTM and CDR2 is ANQGSEA in the germline V gene. CDR3 amino acids: CSVETGRGTQYF. Here the CDR3 DNA reads TGCAGCGTTGAGACAGGCCGAGGGACCCAGTACTTC.

This rearrangement joins TRBV6-5 to TRBJ2-2; D is possibly TRBD2 (6 bases). Germline loops: CDR1 MNHEY, CDR2 SVGAGI. The V end was cut by 11 bases, the J end by 5 bases, with 18 bases between. The CDR3 contains 14 residues. The chain's CDR3 is CASRRELRTGELFF. The CDR3 DNA sequence: TGTGCCTCCCGGAGGGAGCTGCGGACCGGGGAGCTGTTTTTT.

The chain couples TRBV29-1 to TRBJ2-3; 8 bases line up with TRBD2. J was trimmed by 14 bases and V by 5 bases; bases with no gene match: 6. CDR1 is SQVTM, CDR2 ANQGSEA, per germline. CDR3 size: 10 residues. Here the CDR3 DNA reads TGCAGCGTTCGTAGCGGGATCACGTATTTT. It is translated as CSVRSGITYF.